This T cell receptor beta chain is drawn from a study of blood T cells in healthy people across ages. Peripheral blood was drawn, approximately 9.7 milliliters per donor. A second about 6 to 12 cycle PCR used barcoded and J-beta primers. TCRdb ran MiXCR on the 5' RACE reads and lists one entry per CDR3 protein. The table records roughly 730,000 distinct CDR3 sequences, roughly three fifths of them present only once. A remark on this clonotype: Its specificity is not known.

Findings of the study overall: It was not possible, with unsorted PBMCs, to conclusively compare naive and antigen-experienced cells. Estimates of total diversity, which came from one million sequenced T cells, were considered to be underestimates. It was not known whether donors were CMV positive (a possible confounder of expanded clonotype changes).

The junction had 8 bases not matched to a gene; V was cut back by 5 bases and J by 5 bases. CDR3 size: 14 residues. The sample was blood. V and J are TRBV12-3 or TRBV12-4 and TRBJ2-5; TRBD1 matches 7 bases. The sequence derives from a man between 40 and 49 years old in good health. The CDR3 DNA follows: TGTGCCAGCAGTCAACAGGGGATGGTGGAGACCCAGTACTTC. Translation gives CASSQQGMVETQYF.